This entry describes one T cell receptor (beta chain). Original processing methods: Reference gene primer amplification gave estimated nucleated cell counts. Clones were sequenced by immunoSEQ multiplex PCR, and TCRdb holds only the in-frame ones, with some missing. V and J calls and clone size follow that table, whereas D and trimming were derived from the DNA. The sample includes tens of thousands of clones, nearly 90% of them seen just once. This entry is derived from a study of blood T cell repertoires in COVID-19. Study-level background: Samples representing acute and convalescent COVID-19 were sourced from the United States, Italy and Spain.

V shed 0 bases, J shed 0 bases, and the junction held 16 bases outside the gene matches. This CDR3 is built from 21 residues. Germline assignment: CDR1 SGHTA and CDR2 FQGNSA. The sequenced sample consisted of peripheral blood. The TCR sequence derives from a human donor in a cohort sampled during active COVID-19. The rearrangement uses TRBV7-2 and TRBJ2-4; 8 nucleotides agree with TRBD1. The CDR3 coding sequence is TGTGCCAGCAGCTTAGCAGGTCCAGGGGGCATGCTCCCGATAGCCAAAAACATTCAGTACTTC. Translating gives CASSLAGPGGMLPIAKNIQYF.